This TCR beta chain was captured in a study of spatial heterogeneity in lung cancer. V was clipped by 9 bases and J by 1 base, with 12 bases between them. Germline assignment: CDR1 MNHNS and CDR2 SASEGT. The CDR3 consists of 13 residues. Stated time point: blood at routine non-recurrence follow-up after resection. TCRdb reprocessed the 5' RACE reads via MiXCR and lists one record per CDR3 protein. Altogether some 16,000 distinct CDR3 sequences are present, under 20% being singletons, with the ten largest covering 6.2%. The sequencing used PBMCs, collected at follow-up. The sequence was collected from a male donor with early-stage non-small cell lung cancer. The chain combines TRBV6-1 with TRBJ2-5, with a tentative D call TRBD2 (5 bases). CDR3: CASFQRSQETQYF. The DNA of the CDR3 is TGTGCCAGTTTCCAGCGGAGCCAAGAGACCCAGTACTTC.